This TCR beta chain was profiled in a study of T cells in Graves' hyperthyroidism and ophthalmopathy. CDR1 GTSNPN and CDR2 SVGIG come from the germline V gene (reference sequence). The germline V and J ends were trimmed by 2 bases and 5 bases, with 13 bases remaining between them. The CDR3 is 14 amino acids. RNA transcripts yielded amplified TCR beta CDR3 regions. With the HTBI primer set, the TCR CDR3 went through a first round of RT-PCR. A single record per CDR3 protein comes from TCRdb applying MiXCR to the multiplex PCR reads. The sample shows about 510,000 distinct CDR3 sequences, roughly 15% of them seen only once. An absence of ophthalmopathy progression within 18 months meant stable Graves' hyperthyroidism. This clonotype has ten or more counts.

Sample: blood. The V gene is TRBV30, the J gene TRBJ1-5; D might be TRBD1 (6 bases). The TCR comes from a woman in her thirties or forties with Graves' hyperthyroidism. The CDR3 region has the DNA TGTGCCTGGAGTACGACGGGGGGCGATCAGCCCCAGCATTTT. It specifies CAWSTTGGDQPQHF.